This T cell receptor (beta chain) was sequenced for a study of PD-1 blockade in mismatch repair-deficient tumors. The wider study: All were previously treated, progressing patients with about 12 mismatch repair-deficient cancer types. Study-wide findings and caveats: After pembrolizumab, tumor-resident clones rose rapidly, then generally contracted before radiologic responses.

Details on this clone: What it binds is not known.

The data were produced by immunoSEQ multiplex PCR, yet TCRdb's version contains in-frame clones alone and is incomplete. Of about 100,000 clones in the sample, approximately 80% were seen once. Germline CDR1 is LGHNA and CDR2 is YNFKEQ. CDR3 length: 16 amino acids. With 4 bases clipped from V and 0 bases from J, the junction kept 5 bases outside the gene matches. The input for sequencing was peripheral blood, taken 36 weeks after starting pembrolizumab. The chain joins TRBV4-2 to TRBJ1-4; TRBD1 matches 7 bases. This TCR came from an adult with mismatch repair-deficient cancer. CDR3 nucleotide sequence: TGTGCCAGCAGCCTCGGACAGGATGCAACTAATGAAAAACTGTTTTTT. Its translation: CASSLGQDATNEKLFF.